This TCR beta chain came from a study of shared clonotypes between healthy human individuals. The CDR3 sequence is 15 residues long. Trimming shortened V by 0 bases and J by 5 bases, and 14 bases separated the two germline ends. Germline lookup yields CDR1 SGHRS and CDR2 YFSETQ. Data came from immunoSEQ multiplex PCR; TCRdb stores just in-frame clones and leaves some out. The table has about 2,500,000 clones, around 94% seen once; the top ten hold over 0.12%. The rearrangement links TRBV5-1 to TRBJ1-1; possibly TRBD1 for D (5 bases). The sample was naive CD4+ T cells sorted from blood. Subset here: CD45RA+ positively selected. The receptor was isolated from a man between 18 and 29 years old in good health. The CDR3 DNA is TGCGCCAGCAGCTTGGTCCCCGTGACAGCAACTGAAGCTTTCTTT. Its translation: CASSLVPVTATEAFF.